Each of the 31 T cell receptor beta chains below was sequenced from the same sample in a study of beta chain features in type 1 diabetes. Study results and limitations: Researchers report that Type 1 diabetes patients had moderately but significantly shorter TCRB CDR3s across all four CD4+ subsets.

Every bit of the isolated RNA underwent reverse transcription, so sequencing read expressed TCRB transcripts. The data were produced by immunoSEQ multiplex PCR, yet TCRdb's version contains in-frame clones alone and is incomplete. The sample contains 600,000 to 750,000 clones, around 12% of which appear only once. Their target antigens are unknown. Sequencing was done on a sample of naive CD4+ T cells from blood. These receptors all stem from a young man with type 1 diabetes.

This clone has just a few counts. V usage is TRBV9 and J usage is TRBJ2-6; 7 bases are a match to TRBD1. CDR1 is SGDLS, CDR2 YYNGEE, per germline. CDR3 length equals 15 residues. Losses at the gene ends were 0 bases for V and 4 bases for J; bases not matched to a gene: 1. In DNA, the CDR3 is TGTGCCAGCAGCGTAGGGACAGGCGGGGCCAACGTCCTGACTTTC. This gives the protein CASSVGTGGANVLTF.

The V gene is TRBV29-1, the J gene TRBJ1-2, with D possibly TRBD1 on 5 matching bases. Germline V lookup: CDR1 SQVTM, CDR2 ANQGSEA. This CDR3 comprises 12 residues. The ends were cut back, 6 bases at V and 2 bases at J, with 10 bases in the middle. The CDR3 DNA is TGCAGCGTGGGGCTGGGGAACTATGGCTACACCTTC. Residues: CSVGLGNYGYTF.

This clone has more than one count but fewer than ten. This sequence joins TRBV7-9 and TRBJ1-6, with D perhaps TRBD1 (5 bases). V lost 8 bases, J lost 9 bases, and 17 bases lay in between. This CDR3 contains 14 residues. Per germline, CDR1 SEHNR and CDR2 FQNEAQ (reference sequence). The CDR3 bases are TGTGCCAGCCTCCCTTCAGGGCGGAGTTCACCCCTCCACTTT. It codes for CASLPSGRSSPLHF.

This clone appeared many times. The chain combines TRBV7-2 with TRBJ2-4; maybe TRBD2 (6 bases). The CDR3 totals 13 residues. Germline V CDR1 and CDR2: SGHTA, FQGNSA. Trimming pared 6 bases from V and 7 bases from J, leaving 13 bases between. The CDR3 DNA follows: TGTGCCAGCAGGCCTCGTGGGGGGAACATTCAGTACTTC. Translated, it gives CASRPRGGNIQYF. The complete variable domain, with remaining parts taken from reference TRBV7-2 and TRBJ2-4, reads GAGVSQSPSNKVTEKGKDVELRCDPISGHTALYWYRQSLGQGLEFLIYFQGNSAPDKSGLPSDRFSAERTGGSVSTLTIQRTQQEDSAVYLCASRPRGGNIQYFGAGTRLSVL.

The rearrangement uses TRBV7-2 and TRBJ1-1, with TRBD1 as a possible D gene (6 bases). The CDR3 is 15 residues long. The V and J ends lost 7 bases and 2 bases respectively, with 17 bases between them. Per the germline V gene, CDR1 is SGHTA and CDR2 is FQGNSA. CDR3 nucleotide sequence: TGTGCCAGCATCTTTGACGGAGGGGGAAACACTGAAGCTTTCTTT. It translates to CASIFDGGGNTEAFF. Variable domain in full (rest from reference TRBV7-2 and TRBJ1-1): GAGVSQSPSNKVTEKGKDVELRCDPISGHTALYWYRQSLGQGLEFLIYFQGNSAPDKSGLPSDRFSAERTGGSVSTLTIQRTQQEDSAVYLCASIFDGGGNTEAFFGQGTRLTVV.

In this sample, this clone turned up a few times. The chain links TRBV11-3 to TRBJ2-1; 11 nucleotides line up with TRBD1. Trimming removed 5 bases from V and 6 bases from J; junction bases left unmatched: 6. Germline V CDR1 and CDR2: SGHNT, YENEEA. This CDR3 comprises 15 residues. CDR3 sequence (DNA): TGTGCCAGCAGCGAAGGACAGGGGGCTATCAATGAGCAGTTCTTC. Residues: CASSEGQGAINEQFF.

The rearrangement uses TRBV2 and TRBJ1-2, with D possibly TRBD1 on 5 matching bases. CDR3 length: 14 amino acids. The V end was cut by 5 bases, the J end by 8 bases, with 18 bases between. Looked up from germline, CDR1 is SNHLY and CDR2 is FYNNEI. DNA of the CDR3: TGTGCCAGCAGTAATCTTCCAGGGATCGGCGGCTACACCTTC. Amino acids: CASSNLPGIGGYTF.

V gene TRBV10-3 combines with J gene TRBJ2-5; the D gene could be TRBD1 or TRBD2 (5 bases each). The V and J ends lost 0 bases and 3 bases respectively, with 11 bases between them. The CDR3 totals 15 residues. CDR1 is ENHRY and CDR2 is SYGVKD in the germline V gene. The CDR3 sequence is CAISESRGSKETQYF. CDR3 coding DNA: TGTGCCATCAGTGAGTCGAGGGGATCCAAAGAGACCCAGTACTTC.

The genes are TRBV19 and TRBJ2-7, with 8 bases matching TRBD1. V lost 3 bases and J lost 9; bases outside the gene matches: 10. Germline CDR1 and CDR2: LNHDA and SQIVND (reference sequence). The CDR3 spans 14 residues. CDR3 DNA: TGTGCCAGTAGTATGACAGGGGCTCTCGGAGGGCAGTACTTC. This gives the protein CASSMTGALGGQYF.

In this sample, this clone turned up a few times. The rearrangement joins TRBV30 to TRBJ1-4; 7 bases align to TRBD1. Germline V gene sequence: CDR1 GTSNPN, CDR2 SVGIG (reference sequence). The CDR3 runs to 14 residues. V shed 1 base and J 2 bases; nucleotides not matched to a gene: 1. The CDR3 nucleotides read TGTGCCTGGAGTGACAGGGGCACTAATGAAAAACTGTTTTTT. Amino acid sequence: CAWSDRGTNEKLFF.

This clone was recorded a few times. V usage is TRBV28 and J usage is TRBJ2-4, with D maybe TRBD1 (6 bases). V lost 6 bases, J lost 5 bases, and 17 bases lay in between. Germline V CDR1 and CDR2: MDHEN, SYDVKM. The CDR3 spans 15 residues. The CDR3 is CASRIGGTVQNIQYF. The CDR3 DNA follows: TGTGCCAGCAGGATAGGGGGAACAGTTCAAAACATTCAGTACTTC.

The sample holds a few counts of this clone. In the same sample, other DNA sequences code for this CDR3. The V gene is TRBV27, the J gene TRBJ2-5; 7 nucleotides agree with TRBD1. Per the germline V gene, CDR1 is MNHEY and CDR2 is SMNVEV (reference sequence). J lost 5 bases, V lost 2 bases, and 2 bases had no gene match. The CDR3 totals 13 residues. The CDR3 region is CASSLRGGETQYF. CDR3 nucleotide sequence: TGTGCCAGCAGTTTAAGAGGGGGCGAGACCCAGTACTTC.

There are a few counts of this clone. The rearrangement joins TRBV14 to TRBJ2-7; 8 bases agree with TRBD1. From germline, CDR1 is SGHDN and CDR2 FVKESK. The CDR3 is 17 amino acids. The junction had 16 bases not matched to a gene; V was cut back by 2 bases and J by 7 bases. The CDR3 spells CASSQPGQGLVKWEQYF. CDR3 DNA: TGTGCCAGCAGCCAACCCGGACAGGGCCTCGTGAAATGGGAGCAGTACTTC.

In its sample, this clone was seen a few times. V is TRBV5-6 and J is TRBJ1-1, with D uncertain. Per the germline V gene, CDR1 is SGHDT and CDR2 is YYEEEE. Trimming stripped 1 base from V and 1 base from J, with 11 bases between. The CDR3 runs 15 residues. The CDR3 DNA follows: TGTGCCAGCAGCTTGCGAGGCCCCGGGAACACTGAAGCTTTCTTT. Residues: CASSLRGPGNTEAFF.

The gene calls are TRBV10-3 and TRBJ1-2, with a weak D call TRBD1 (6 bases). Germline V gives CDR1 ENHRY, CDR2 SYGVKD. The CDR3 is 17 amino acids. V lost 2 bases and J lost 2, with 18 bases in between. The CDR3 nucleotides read TGTGCCATCAGTGAGGGAATAGGAGGGGGAACGAACTATGGCTACACCTTC. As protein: CAISEGIGGGTNYGYTF.

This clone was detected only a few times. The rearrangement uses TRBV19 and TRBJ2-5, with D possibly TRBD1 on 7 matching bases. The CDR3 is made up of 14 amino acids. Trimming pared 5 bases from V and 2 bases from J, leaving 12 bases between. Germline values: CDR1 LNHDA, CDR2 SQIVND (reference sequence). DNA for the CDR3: TGTGCCAGTAGTTGGGCAGGGGGGCAAGAGACCCAGTACTTC. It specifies CASSWAGGQETQYF.

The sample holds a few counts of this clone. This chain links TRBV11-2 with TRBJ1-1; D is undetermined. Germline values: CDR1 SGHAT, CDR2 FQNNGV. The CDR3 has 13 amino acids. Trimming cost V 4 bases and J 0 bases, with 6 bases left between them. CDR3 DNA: TGTGCCAGCAGCTCTTTTGTGAACACTGAAGCTTTCTTT. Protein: CASSSFVNTEAFF. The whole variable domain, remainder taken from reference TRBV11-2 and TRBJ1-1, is EAGVAQSPRYKIIEKRQSVAFWCNPISGHATLYWYQQILGQGPKLLIQFQNNGVVDDSQLPKDRFSAERLKGVDSTLKIQPAKLEDSAVYLCASSSFVNTEAFFGQGTRLTVV.

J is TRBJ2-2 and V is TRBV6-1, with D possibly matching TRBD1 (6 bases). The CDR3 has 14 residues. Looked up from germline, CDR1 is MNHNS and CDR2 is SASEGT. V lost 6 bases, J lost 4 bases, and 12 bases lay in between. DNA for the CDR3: TGTGCCAGCAGGACGGACAGATCCACCGGGGAGCTGTTTTTT. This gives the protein CASRTDRSTGELFF.

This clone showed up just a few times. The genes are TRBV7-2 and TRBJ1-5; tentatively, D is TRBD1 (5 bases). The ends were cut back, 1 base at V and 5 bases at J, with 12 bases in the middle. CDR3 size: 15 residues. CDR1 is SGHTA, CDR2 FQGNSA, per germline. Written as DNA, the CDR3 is TGTGCCAGCAGCTTAGATGGAGGGGCTTATCAGCCCCAGCATTTT. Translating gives CASSLDGGAYQPQHF.

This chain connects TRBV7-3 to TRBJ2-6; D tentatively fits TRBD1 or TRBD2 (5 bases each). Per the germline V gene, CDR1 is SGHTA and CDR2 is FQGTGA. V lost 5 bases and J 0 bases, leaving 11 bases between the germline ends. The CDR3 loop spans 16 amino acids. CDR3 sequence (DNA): TGTGCCAGCAGCCGGACACGGGACTCTGGGGCCAACGTCCTGACTTTC. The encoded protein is CASSRTRDSGANVLTF.

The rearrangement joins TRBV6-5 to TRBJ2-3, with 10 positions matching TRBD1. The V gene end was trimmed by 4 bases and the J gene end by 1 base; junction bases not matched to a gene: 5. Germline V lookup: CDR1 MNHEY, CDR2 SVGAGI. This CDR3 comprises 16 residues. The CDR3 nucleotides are TGTGCCAGCAGTTGGTCCGGGACAGGGGGCACAGATACGCAGTATTTT. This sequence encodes CASSWSGTGGTDTQYF.

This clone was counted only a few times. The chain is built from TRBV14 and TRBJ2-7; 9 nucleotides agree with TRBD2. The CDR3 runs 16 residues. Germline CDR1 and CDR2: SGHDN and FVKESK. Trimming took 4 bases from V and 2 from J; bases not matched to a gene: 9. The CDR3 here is CASSPLLQRGAYEQYF. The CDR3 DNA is TGTGCCAGCAGCCCCCTGCTCCAGCGGGGGGCCTACGAGCAGTACTTC.

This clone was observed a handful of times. The CDR3 region is CASSGTALNYGYTF. The CDR3 nucleotides are TGTGCCAGTAGTGGGACAGCCCTAAATTATGGCTACACCTTC. The chain employs TRBV19 and TRBJ1-2; 7 bases are a match to TRBD1. From germline, CDR1 is LNHDA and CDR2 SQIVND (reference sequence). This CDR3 is 14 amino acids long. J gave up 5 bases and V 5 bases, and 8 bases lay outside the gene matches.

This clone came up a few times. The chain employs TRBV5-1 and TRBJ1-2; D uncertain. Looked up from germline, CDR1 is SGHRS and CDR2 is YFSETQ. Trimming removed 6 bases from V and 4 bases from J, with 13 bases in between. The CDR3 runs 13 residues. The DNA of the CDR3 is TGCGCCAGCACCCCTGCGCTGGGCTATGGCTACACCTTC. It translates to CASTPALGYGYTF.

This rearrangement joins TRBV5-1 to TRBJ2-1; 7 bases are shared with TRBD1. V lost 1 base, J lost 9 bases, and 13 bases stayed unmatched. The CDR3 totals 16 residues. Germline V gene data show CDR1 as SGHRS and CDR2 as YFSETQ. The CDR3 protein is CASSLPGTATPSEQFF. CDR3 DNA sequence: TGCGCCAGCAGCTTGCCCGGGACAGCTACCCCTTCTGAGCAGTTCTTC.

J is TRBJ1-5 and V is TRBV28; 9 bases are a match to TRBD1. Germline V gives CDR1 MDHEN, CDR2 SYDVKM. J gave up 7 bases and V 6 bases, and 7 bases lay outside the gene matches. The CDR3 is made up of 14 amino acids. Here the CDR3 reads CASSEGQGQQPQHF. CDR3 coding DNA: TGTGCCAGCAGCGAAGGACAGGGGCAGCAGCCCCAGCATTTT.

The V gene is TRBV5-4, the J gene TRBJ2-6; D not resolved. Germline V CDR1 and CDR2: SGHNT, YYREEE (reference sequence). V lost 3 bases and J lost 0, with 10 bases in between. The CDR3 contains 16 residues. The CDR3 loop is CASSSGGRSGANVLTF. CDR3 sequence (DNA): TGTGCCAGCAGCTCCGGCGGTCGCTCTGGGGCCAACGTCCTGACTTTC.

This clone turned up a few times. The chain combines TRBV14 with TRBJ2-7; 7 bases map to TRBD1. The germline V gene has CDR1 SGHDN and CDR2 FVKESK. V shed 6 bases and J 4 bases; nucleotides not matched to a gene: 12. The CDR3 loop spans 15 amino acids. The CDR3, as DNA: TGTGCCAGCAGTCGTTCTGGGACAGCCCCTTACGAGCAGTACTTC. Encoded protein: CASSRSGTAPYEQYF.

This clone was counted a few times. This chain's CDR3 is CAWQGQNSYEQYF. In DNA form, the CDR3 reads TGTGCCTGGCAGGGACAGAACTCCTACGAGCAGTACTTC. This chain uses TRBV30 with TRBJ2-7; 7 bases match TRBD1. Germline V gene data show CDR1 as GTSNPN and CDR2 as SVGIG (reference sequence). V lost 5 bases, J lost 0 bases, and 4 bases stayed unmatched. This CDR3 has 13 amino acids.

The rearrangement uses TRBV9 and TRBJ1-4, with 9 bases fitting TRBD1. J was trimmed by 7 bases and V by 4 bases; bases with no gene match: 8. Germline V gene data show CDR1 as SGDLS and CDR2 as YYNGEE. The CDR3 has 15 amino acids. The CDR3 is CASSITGTGSEKLFF. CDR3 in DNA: TGTGCCAGCAGCATCACCGGGACAGGGAGTGAAAAACTGTTTTTT.

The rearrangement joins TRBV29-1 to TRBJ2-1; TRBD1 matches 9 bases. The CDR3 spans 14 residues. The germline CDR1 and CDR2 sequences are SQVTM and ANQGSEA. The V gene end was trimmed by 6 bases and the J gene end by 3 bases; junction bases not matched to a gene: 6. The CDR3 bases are TGCAGCGTCGCAACAGGGGGCTACTACAATGAGCAGTTCTTC. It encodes CSVATGGYYNEQFF.